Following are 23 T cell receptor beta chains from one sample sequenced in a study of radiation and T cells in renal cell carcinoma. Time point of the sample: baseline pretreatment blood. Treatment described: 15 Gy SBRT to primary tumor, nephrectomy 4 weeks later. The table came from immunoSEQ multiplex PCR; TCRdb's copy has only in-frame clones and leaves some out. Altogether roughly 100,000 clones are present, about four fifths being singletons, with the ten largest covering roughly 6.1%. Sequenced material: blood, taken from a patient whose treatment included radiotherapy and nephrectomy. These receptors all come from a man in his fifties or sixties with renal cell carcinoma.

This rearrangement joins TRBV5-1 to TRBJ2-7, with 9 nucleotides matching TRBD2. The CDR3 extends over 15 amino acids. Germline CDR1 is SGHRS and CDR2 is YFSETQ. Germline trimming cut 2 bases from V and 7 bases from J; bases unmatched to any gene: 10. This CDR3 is CASSLAGGTSGEQYF. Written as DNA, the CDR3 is TGCGCCAGCAGCTTAGCGGGAGGAACATCTGGGGAGCAGTACTTC. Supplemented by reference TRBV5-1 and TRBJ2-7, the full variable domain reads KAGVTQTPRYLIKTRGQQVTLSCSPISGHRSVSWYQQTPGQGLQFLFEYFSETQRNKGNFPGRFSGRQFSNSRSEMNVSTLELGDSALYLCASSLAGGTSGEQYFGPGTRLTVT.

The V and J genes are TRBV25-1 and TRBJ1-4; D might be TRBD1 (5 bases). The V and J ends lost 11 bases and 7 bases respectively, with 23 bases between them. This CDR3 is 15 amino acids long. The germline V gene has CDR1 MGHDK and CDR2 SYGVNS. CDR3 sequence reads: CAAALGGARGEKLFF. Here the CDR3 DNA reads TGTGCCGCAGCCCTTGGAGGGGCCCGGGGTGAAAAACTGTTTTTT.

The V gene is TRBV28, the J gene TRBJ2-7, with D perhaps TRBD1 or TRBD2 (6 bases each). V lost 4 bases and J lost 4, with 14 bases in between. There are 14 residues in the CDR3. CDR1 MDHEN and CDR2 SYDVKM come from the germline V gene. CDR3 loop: CASSSGGRAYEQYF. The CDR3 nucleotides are TGTGCCAGCAGTTCCGGGGGCCGGGCGTACGAGCAGTACTTC. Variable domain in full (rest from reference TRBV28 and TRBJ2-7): DVKVTQSSRYLVKRTGEKVFLECVQDMDHENMFWYRQDPGLGLRLIYFSYDVKMKEKGDIPEGYSVSREKKERFSLILESASTNQTSMYLCASSSGGRAYEQYFGPGTRLTVT.

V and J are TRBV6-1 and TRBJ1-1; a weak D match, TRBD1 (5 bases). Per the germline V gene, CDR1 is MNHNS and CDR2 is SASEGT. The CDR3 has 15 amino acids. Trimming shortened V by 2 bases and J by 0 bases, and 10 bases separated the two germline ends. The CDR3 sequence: CASSEPGRVNTEAFF. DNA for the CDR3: TGTGCCAGCAGTGAACCGGGACGGGTGAACACTGAAGCTTTCTTT.

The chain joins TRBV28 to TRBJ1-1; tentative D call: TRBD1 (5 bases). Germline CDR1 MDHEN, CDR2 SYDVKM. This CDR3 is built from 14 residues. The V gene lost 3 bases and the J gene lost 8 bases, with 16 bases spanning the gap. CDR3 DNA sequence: TGTGCCAGCAGTTTGGTGGCAGGACACCAAGAAGCTTTCTTT. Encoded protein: CASSLVAGHQEAFF. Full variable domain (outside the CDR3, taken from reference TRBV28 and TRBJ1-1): DVKVTQSSRYLVKRTGEKVFLECVQDMDHENMFWYRQDPGLGLRLIYFSYDVKMKEKGDIPEGYSVSREKKERFSLILESASTNQTSMYLCASSLVAGHQEAFFGQGTRLTVV.

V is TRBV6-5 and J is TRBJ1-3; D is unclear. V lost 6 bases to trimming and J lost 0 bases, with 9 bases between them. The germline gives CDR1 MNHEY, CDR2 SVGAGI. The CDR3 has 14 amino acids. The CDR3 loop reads CASRLANSGNTIYF. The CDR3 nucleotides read TGTGCCAGCAGGCTAGCGAACTCTGGAAACACCATATATTTT.

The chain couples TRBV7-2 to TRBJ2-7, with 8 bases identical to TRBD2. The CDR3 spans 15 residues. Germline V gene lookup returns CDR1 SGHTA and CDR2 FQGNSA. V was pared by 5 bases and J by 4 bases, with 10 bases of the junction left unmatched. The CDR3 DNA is TGTGCCAGCAGCCCCCTCCGCGGGGGGCAGTACGAGCAGTACTTC. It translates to CASSPLRGGQYEQYF.

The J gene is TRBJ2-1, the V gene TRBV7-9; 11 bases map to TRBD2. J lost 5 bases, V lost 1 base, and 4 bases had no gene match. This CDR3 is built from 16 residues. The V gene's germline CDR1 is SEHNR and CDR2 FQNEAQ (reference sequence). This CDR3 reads CASSLGLAGTHNEQFF. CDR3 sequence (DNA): TGTGCCAGCAGCTTAGGACTAGCGGGAACCCACAATGAGCAGTTCTTC.

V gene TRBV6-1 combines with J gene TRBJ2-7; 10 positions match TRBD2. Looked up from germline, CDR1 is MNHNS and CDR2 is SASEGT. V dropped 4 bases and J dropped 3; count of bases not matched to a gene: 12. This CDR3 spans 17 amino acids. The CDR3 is CASSGGEMTSGYYEQYF. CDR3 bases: TGTGCCAGCAGTGGGGGAGAAATGACTAGCGGGTACTACGAGCAGTACTTC.

CDR3 amino acids: CSVRWTGVGAGELFF. CDR3 nucleotides: TGCAGCGTCCGGTGGACAGGGGTAGGCGCCGGGGAGCTGTTTTTT. The chain combines TRBV29-1 with TRBJ2-2; TRBD1 matches at 9 bases. Losses at the gene ends were 6 bases for V and 6 bases for J; bases not matched to a gene: 11. Germline assignment: CDR1 SQVTM and CDR2 ANQGSEA. CDR3 length: 15 residues.

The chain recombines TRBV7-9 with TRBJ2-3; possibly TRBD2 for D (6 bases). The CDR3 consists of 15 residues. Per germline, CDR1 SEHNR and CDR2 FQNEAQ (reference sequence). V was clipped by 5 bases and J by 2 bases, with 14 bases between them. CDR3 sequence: CASSPLASPTDTQYF. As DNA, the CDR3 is TGTGCCAGCAGCCCCCTAGCGTCACCCACAGATACGCAGTATTTT.

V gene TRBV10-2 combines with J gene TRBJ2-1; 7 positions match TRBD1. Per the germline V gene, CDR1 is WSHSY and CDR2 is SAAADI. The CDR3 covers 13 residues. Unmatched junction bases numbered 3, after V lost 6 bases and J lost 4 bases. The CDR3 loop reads CASSPGQYNEQFF. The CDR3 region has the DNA TGCGCCAGCAGCCCGGGACAGTACAATGAGCAGTTCTTC.

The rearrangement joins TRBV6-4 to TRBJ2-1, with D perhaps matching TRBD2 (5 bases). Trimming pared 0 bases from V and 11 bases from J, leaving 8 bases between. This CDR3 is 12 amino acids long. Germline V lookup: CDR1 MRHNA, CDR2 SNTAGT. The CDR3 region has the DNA TGTGCCAGCAGTGACTCTGGGAGTCAGCAGTTCTTC. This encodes CASSDSGSQQFF.

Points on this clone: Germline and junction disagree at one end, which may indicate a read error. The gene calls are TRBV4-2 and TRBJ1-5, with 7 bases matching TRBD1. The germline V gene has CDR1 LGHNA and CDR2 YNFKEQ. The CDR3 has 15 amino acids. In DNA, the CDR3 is TGTGCCAGCAGCCAAGACTACAGGGGCAAGCAGCCCCAGCATTTT. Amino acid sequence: CASSQDYRGKQPQHF.

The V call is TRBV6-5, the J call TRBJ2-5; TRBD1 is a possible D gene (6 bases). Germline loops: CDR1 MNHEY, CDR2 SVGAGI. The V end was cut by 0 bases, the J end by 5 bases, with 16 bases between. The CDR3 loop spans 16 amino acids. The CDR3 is CASSYSGSAGAETQYF. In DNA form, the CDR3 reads TGTGCCAGCAGTTACTCGGGCTCGGCAGGGGCGGAGACCCAGTACTTC.

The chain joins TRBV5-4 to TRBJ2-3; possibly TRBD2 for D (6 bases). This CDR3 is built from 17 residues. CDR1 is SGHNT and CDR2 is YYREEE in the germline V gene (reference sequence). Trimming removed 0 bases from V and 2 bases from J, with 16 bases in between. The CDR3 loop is CASSLGSGALVTDTQYF. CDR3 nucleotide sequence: TGTGCCAGCAGCTTGGGCTCGGGAGCCCTCGTCACAGATACGCAGTATTTT.

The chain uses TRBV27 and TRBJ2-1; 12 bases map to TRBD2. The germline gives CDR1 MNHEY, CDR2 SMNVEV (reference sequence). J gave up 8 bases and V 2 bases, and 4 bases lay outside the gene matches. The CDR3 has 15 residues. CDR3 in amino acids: CASSLVTSGRHEQFF. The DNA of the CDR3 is TGTGCCAGCAGTTTAGTGACTAGCGGGAGACATGAGCAGTTCTTC.

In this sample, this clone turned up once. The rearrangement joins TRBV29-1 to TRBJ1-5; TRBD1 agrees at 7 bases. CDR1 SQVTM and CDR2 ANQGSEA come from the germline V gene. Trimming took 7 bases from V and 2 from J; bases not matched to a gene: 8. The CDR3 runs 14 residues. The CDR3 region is CSARQGGGNQPQHF. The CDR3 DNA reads TGCAGCGCCCGCCAGGGGGGTGGCAATCAGCCCCAGCATTTT.

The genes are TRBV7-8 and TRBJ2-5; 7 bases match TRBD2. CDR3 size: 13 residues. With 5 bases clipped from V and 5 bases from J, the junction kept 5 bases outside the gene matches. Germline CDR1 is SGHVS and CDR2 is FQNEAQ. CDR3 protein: CASSPGLGETQYF. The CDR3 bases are TGTGCCAGCAGCCCCGGACTAGGGGAGACCCAGTACTTC.

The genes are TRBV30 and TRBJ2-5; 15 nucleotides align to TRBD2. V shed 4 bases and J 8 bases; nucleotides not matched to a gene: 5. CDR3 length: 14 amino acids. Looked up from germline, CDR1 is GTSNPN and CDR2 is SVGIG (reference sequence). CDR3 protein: CAWNPGLAGGTQYF. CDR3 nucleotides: TGTGCCTGGAATCCGGGACTAGCGGGAGGCACCCAGTACTTC.

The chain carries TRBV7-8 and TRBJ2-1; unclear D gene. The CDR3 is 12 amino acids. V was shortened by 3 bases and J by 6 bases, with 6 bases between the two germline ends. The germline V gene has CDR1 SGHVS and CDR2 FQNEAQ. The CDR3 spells CASSLSINEQFF. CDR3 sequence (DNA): TGTGCCAGCAGCTTGTCCATCAATGAGCAGTTCTTC.

Here the CDR3 DNA reads TGTGCCAGCTCACCACGGTCAAACGGACAGGGGGCTTACGAGCAGTACTTC. Translated, it gives CASSPRSNGQGAYEQYF. This sequence joins TRBV18 and TRBJ2-7; 11 bases align to TRBD1. Germline V gene sequence: CDR1 KGHSH, CDR2 LQKENI. The CDR3 extends over 17 amino acids. The V segment lost 1 base and the J segment 4 bases; nucleotides outside the gene matches: 9.

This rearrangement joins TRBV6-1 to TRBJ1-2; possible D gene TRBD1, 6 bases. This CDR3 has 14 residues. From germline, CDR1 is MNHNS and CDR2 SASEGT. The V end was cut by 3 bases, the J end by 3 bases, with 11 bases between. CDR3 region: CASSEDRTYYGYTF. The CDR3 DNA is TGTGCCAGCAGTGAGGACAGAACCTACTATGGCTACACCTTC.